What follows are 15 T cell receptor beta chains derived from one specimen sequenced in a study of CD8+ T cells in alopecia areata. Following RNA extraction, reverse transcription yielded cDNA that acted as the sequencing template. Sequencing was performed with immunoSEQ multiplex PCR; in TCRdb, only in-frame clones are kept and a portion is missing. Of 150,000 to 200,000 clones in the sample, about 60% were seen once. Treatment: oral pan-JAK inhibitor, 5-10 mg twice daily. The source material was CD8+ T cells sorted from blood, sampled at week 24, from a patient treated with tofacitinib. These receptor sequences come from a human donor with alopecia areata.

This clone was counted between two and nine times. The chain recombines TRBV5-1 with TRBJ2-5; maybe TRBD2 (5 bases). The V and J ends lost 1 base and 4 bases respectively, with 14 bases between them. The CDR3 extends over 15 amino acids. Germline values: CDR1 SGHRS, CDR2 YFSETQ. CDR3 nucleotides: TGCGCCAGCAGCTTGTTGGAAGAGGGATCAGAGACCCAGTACTTC. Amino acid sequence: CASSLLEEGSETQYF.

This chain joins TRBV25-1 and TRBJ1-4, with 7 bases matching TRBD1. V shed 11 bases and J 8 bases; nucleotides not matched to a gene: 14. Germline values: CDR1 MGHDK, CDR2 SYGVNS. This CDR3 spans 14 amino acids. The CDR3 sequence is CAGGLGQNREKLFF. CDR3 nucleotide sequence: TGTGCCGGCGGCCTGGGACAGAACCGAGAAAAACTGTTTTTT.

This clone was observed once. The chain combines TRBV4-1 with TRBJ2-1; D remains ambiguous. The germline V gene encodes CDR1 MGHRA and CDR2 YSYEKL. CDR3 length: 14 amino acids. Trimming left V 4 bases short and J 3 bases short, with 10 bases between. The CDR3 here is CASSPSDVYNEQFF. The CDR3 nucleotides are TGCGCCAGCAGCCCATCCGACGTCTACAATGAGCAGTTCTTC.

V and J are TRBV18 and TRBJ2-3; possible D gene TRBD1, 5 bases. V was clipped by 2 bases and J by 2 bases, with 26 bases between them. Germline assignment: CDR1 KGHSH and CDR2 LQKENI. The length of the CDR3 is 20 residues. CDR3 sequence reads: CASSPTPGIVSWIPTDTQYF. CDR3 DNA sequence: TGTGCCAGCTCACCAACACCAGGGATCGTCAGTTGGATCCCCACAGATACGCAGTATTTT.

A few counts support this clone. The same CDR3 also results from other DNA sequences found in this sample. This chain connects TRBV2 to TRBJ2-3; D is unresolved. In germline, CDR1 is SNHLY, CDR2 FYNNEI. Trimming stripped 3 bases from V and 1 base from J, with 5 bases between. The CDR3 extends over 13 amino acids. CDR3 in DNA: TGTGCCAGCAGTGACGGAGGCACAGATACGCAGTATTTT. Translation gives CASSDGGTDTQYF.

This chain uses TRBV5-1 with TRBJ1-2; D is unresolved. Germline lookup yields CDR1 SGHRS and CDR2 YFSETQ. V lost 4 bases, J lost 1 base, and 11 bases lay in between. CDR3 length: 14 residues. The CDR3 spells CASSIGGFNYGYTF. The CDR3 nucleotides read TGCGCCAGCAGCATCGGAGGGTTTAACTATGGCTACACCTTC.

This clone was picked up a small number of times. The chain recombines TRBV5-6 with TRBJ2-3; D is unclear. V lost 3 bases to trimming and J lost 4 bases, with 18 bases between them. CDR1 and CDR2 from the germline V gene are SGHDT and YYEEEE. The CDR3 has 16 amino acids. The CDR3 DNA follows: TGTGCCAGCAGCTATACGGTTGAGTCTCGGGCAGATACGCAGTATTTT. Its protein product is CASSYTVESRADTQYF. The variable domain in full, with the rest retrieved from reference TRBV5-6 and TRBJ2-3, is DAGVTQSPTHLIKTRGQQVTLRCSPKSGHDTVSWYQQALGQGPQFIFQYYEEEERQRGNFPDRFSGHQFPNYSSELNVNALLLGDSALYLCASSYTVESRADTQYFGPGTRLTVL.

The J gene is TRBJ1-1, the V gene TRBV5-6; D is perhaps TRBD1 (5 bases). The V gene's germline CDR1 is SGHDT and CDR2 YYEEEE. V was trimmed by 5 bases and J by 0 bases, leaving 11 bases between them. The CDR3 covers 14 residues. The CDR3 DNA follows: TGTGCCAGCAGGCGCAACAGGATGAACACTGAAGCTTTCTTT. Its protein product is CASRRNRMNTEAFF.

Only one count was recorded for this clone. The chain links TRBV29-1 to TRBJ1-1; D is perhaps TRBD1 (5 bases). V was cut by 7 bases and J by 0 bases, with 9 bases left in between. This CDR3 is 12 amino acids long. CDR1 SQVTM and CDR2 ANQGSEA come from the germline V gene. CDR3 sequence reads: CSANRLNTEAFF. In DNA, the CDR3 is TGCAGCGCCAACAGGTTGAACACTGAAGCTTTCTTT.

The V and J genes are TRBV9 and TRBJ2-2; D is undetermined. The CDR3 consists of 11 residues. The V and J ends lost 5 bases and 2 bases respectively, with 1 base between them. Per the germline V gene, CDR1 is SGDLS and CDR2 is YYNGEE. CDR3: CASRNTGELFF. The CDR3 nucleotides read TGTGCCAGCAGAAACACCGGGGAGCTGTTTTTT.

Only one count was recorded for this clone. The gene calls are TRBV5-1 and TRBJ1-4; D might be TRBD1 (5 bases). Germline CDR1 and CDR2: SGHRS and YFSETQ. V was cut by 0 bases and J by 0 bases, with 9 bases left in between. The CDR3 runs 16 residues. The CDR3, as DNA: TGCGCCAGCAGCTTGGGACAGAAGGCAACTAATGAAAAACTGTTTTTT. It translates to CASSLGQKATNEKLFF.

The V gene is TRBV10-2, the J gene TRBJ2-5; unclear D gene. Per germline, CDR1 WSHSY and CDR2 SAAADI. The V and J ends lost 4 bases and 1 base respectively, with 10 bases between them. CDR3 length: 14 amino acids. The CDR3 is CASSGVAGQETQYF. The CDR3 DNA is TGCGCCAGCAGTGGGGTGGCAGGCCAAGAGACCCAGTACTTC.

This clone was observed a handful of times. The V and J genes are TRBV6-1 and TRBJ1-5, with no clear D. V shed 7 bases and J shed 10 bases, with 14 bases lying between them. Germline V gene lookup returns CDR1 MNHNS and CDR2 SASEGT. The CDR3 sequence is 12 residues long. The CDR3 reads CASTGRVLPQHF. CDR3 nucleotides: TGTGCCAGCACCGGACGGGTGTTACCCCAGCATTTT.

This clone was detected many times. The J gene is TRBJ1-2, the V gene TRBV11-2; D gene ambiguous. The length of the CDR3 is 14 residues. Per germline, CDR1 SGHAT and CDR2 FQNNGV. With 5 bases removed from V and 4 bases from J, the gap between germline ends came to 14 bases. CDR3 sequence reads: CASSPNPTAYGYTF. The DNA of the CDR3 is TGTGCCAGCAGCCCTAATCCGACGGCCTATGGCTACACCTTC.

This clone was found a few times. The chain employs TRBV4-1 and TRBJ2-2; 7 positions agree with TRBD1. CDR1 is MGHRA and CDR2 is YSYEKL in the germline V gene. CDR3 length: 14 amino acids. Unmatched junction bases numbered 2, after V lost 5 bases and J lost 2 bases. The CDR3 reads CASSGTENTGELFF. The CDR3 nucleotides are TGCGCCAGCAGCGGGACAGAAAACACCGGGGAGCTGTTTTTT.